The 32 T cell receptor beta chains below all came from one sample that was sequenced in a study of blood T cell repertoires in COVID-19 (dated by TCRdb to the early 2020s). Libraries came from the immunoSEQ multiplex PCR assay. The source is immuneACCESS, and TCRdb retained only in-frame sequences with V and J called. Part of the clones is not carried over; for the studies checked, unresolved V genes explain less than half of this, and the remainder is unexplained. The sample profile shows some 300,000 clones; over 85% of them were found once. The biggest ten clones account for less than 3.5% of the sample. Sequencing was done on a sample of PBMCs or T cells enriched from blood (not recorded which). The receptors here all came from a woman between 45 and 60 years old who had been exposed to COVID-19.

Of note for this clone: A junction boundary mismatches the germline segment, possibly from a read error. This chain joins TRBV7-7 and TRBJ2-7; TRBD1 is a possible D gene (5 bases). CDR1 is SSHAT, CDR2 FNYEAQ, per germline (reference sequence). The CDR3 spans 16 residues. Here the CDR3 DNA reads TGTGCTAGCAGCTTAACGCTGACACAGGTCACCTACGAGCAGTACTTC. Its protein is CASSLTLTQVTYEQYF. Using reference TRBV7-7 and TRBJ2-7 for the parts outside the CDR3, the full variable domain is GAGVSQSPRYKVTKRGQDVTLRCDPISSHATLYWYQQALGQGPEFLTYFNYEAQPDKSGLPSDRFSAERPEGSISTLTIQRTEQRDSAMYRCASSLTLTQVTYEQYFGPGTRLTVT.

This clone was seen a few times. CDR3 DNA sequence: TGTGCCAGCTCCACCGGGACAGGGGGCACGAGTAATTCACCCCTCCACTTT. This translates into CASSTGTGGTSNSPLHF. This rearrangement joins TRBV27 to TRBJ1-6, with 12 bases aligning to TRBD1. J gave up 6 bases and V 8 bases, and 11 bases lay outside the gene matches. The CDR3 covers 17 residues. Germline assignment: CDR1 MNHEY and CDR2 SMNVEV (reference sequence).

The rearrangement links TRBV9 to TRBJ2-7; 10 nucleotides match TRBD2. Germline CDR1 reads SGDLS; CDR2 reads YYNGEE. The V and J ends lost 6 bases and 4 bases, in that order; junction bases with no gene match: 7. The CDR3 loop spans 14 amino acids. The CDR3 bases are TGTGCCAGCAATTCTGGGACTAGCGAATACGAGCAGTACTTC. Amino acids: CASNSGTSEYEQYF.

This clone is a singleton in its sample. The chain couples TRBV5-1 to TRBJ1-2; the match to TRBD1 covers 8 bases. This CDR3 region has 17 residues. Germline lookup yields CDR1 SGHRS and CDR2 YFSETQ. Unmatched junction bases numbered 9, after V lost 0 bases and J lost 2 bases. Here the CDR3 reads CASSLVPPGQANYGYTF. The DNA of the CDR3 is TGCGCCAGCAGCTTGGTACCTCCGGGACAGGCGAACTATGGCTACACCTTC.

The chain carries TRBV2 and TRBJ2-5, with D possibly being TRBD1 (6 bases). This CDR3 spans 16 amino acids. V lost 7 bases to trimming and J lost 4 bases, with 22 bases between them. Germline-derived CDR1 and CDR2 are SNHLY and FYNNEI. CDR3 DNA sequence: TGTGCCAGCACCCCCCGCCAGGGGATTTCAGGAGAGACCCAGTACTTC. Translation gives CASTPRQGISGETQYF.

The J gene is TRBJ2-1, the V gene TRBV7-2, with D perhaps matching TRBD2 (6 bases). Germline V gene sequence: CDR1 SGHTA, CDR2 FQGNSA. V was trimmed by 0 bases and J by 2 bases, leaving 11 bases between them. The CDR3 totals 16 residues. The CDR3 spells CASSLAAGTTYNEQFF. In DNA form, the CDR3 reads TGTGCCAGCAGCTTAGCGGCGGGGACGACCTACAATGAGCAGTTCTTC.

The chain joins TRBV12-3 or TRBV12-4 to TRBJ2-1; tentatively, D is TRBD1 (5 bases). V lost 6 bases and J lost 7, with 10 bases in between. CDR3 length equals 12 residues. The CDR3 protein is CASRLRENEQFF. In nucleotides, the CDR3 is TGTGCCAGCAGACTCAGGGAAAATGAGCAGTTCTTC.

The rearrangement joins TRBV12-3 or TRBV12-4 to TRBJ2-1, with TRBD2 matching 7 bases. Germline trimming cut 3 bases from V and 9 bases from J; bases unmatched to any gene: 5. The CDR3 has 13 amino acids. The CDR3 nucleotides are TGTGCCAGCAGTTTGGGGGGGGAGGGTGAGCAGTTCTTC. Translation: CASSLGGEGEQFF.

This clone was seen a handful of times. This rearrangement joins TRBV7-9 to TRBJ2-2, with 9 bases that match TRBD1. The V gene end was trimmed by 8 bases and the J gene end by 5 bases; junction bases not matched to a gene: 18. Germline V gene sequence: CDR1 SEHNR, CDR2 FQNEAQ (reference sequence). There are 18 residues in the CDR3. The CDR3 coding sequence is TGTGCCAGCGGAAAGTCCGGGACAGGGACCTTCACAACCGGGGAGCTGTTTTTT. It codes for CASGKSGTGTFTTGELFF.

This chain links TRBV3-1 (or the pseudogene TRBV3-2) with TRBJ1-6; D gene unclear. This CDR3 comprises 17 residues. The V end was cut by 1 base, the J end by 0 bases, with 10 bases between. Per the germline V gene, CDR1 is LGHDT and CDR2 is YNNKEL (reference sequence). The CDR3 sequence: CASSQAARSSYNSPLHF. The CDR3 nucleotides read TGTGCCAGCAGCCAAGCCGCACGTAGCTCCTATAATTCACCCCTCCACTTT.

The gene calls are TRBV7-9 and TRBJ2-3; D remains ambiguous. The CDR3 is 14 amino acids. V was cut by 1 base and J by 2 bases, with 7 bases left in between. Germline V CDR1 and CDR2: SEHNR, FQNEAQ (reference sequence). The DNA of the CDR3 is TGTGCCAGCAGCTTAGTGCCCTACACAGATACGCAGTATTTT. It translates to CASSLVPYTDTQYF.

This sequence joins TRBV24-1 and TRBJ2-1; 13 nucleotides agree with TRBD2. Unmatched junction bases numbered 3, after V lost 1 base and J lost 4 bases. Germline loops: CDR1 KGHDR, CDR2 SFDVKD. The CDR3 is made up of 17 amino acids. CDR3 bases: TGTGCCACCAGTGATTTAGGACTAGCGGGGGATTACAATGAGCAGTTCTTC. It codes for CATSDLGLAGDYNEQFF.

The chain couples TRBV15 to TRBJ2-5; 11 nucleotides align to TRBD2. Germline values: CDR1 LNHNV, CDR2 YYDKDF (reference sequence). The J segment lost 4 bases and the V segment lost 0 bases, leaving 13 bases of the junction unmatched. CDR3 size: 19 residues. CDR3 sequence (DNA): TGTGCCACCAGCAGAGATTGGCCTGGGGCTAGCGGGGGGTCAGAGACCCAGTACTTC. This codes for CATSRDWPGASGGSETQYF. The full variable domain, its missing parts supplied by reference TRBV15 and TRBJ2-5, is DAMVIQNPRYQVTQFGKPVTLSCSQTLNHNVMYWYQQKSSQAPKLLFHYYDKDFNNEADTPDNFQSRRPNTSFCFLDIRSPGLGDTAMYLCATSRDWPGASGGSETQYFGPGTRLLVL.

The rearrangement links TRBV9 to TRBJ2-1, with 9 bases matching TRBD1. Germline loops: CDR1 SGDLS, CDR2 YYNGEE. The V gene end was trimmed by 4 bases and the J gene end by 6 bases; junction bases not matched to a gene: 5. This CDR3 region has 14 residues. The CDR3, as DNA: TGTGCCAGCAGCCCGTCGACAGGGGGCAATGAGCAGTTCTTC. Translation gives CASSPSTGGNEQFF.

The CDR3 region has the DNA TGTGCCAGCAGCTACGACACAGGGGGAGGCCAGCCCCAGCATTTT. Protein: CASSYDTGGGQPQHF. The chain combines TRBV11-2 with TRBJ1-5, with 8 bases lining up with TRBD1. Germline lookup yields CDR1 SGHAT and CDR2 FQNNGV. Losses at the gene ends were 4 bases for V and 7 bases for J; bases not matched to a gene: 9. This CDR3 is built from 15 residues.

This clone was observed a single time. V gene TRBV5-1 combines with J gene TRBJ1-5, with no clear D. The CDR3 contains 15 residues. With 0 bases removed from V and 3 bases from J, the gap between germline ends came to 10 bases. Germline V gene data show CDR1 as SGHRS and CDR2 as YFSETQ. The CDR3 region has the DNA TGCGCCAGCAGCTTGGACAGTCCGGCCAATCAGCCCCAGCATTTT. Translation gives CASSLDSPANQPQHF.

The chain is built from TRBV28 and TRBJ2-3; 13 bases are a match to TRBD2. This CDR3 has 18 residues. Germline trimming cut 3 bases from V and 1 base from J; bases unmatched to any gene: 7. Germline V lookup: CDR1 MDHEN, CDR2 SYDVKM. CDR3 region: CASSFETGTSGGTDTQYF. The CDR3 region has the DNA TGTGCCAGCAGTTTTGAGACCGGGACTAGCGGGGGCACAGATACGCAGTATTTT.

The V and J genes are TRBV19 and TRBJ1-5, with 9 bases matching TRBD1. The CDR3 totals 16 residues. CDR1 is LNHDA and CDR2 is SQIVND in the germline V gene (reference sequence). Trimming took 2 bases from V and 5 from J; bases not matched to a gene: 7. Here the CDR3 reads CASSILGQGQDQPQHF. The CDR3 nucleotides are TGTGCCAGTAGTATACTCGGACAGGGGCAGGATCAGCCCCAGCATTTT.

This clone was recorded a few times. The chain employs TRBV4-1 and TRBJ2-1; weak D call: TRBD1 (5 bases). The CDR3 runs 12 residues. The V end was cut by 4 bases, the J end by 7 bases, with 8 bases between. Germline V gives CDR1 MGHRA, CDR2 YSYEKL. This chain's CDR3 is CASSRPGNEQFF. CDR3 sequence (DNA): TGCGCCAGCAGCCGTCCAGGGAATGAGCAGTTCTTC.

This clone was found once. This sequence joins TRBV21-1 and TRBJ1-2. TRBV21-1 is designated a pseudogene. The CDR3 runs 18 residues. As DNA, the CDR3 is TGTGCCAGCAGCAAAGCTCGCGGGGGGTTGTGGGGCGACTATGGCTACACCTTC. This sequence encodes CASSKARGGLWGDYGYTF.

This chain links TRBV10-3 with TRBJ2-7; 12 bases are a match to TRBD2. The CDR3 has 15 residues. The V and J ends lost 6 bases and 0 bases, in that order; junction bases with no gene match: 3. Germline CDR1 ENHRY, CDR2 SYGVKD. The CDR3 sequence is CAIRTSGGSSYEQYF. CDR3 DNA sequence: TGTGCCATCAGGACTAGCGGGGGTTCCTCCTACGAGCAGTACTTC.

The chain couples TRBV18 to TRBJ2-5, with D perhaps TRBD2 (5 bases). V was shortened by 6 bases and J by 2 bases, with 13 bases between the two germline ends. There are 14 residues in the CDR3. Germline V gene lookup returns CDR1 KGHSH and CDR2 LQKENI. The CDR3 DNA reads TGTGCCAGCTCCGTCGGGGAATTACAAGAGACCCAGTACTTC. Translated: CASSVGELQETQYF.

This chain uses TRBV3-1 (or the pseudogene TRBV3-2) with TRBJ2-1, with TRBD2 identical over 8 bases. The germline V gene encodes CDR1 LGHDT and CDR2 YNNKEL (reference sequence). The CDR3 extends over 16 amino acids. J lost 0 bases, V lost 5 bases, and 6 bases had no gene match. CDR3 sequence (DNA): TGTGCCAGCAGCTTCGGGGGGGCCTACTCCTACAATGAGCAGTTCTTC. Its protein product is CASSFGGAYSYNEQFF.

On this clone: This sample includes further DNA sequences coding for the same CDR3. The chain carries TRBV30 and TRBJ1-2; no clear D. Germline V gene data show CDR1 as GTSNPN and CDR2 as SVGIG (reference sequence). Trimming took 2 bases from V and 0 from J, leaving 7 bases between them. This CDR3 region has 13 residues. Here the CDR3 reads CAWSFQANYGYTF. In DNA, the CDR3 is TGTGCCTGGAGTTTCCAGGCTAACTATGGCTACACCTTC.

The CDR3: CASSQDRNFRGLSSNQPQHF. In DNA form, the CDR3 reads TGCGCCAGCAGCCAAGATCGGAATTTTCGGGGTTTGAGTAGCAATCAGCCCCAGCATTTT. J is TRBJ1-5 and V is TRBV4-1; D is unresolved. The CDR3 has 20 residues. CDR1 is MGHRA and CDR2 is YSYEKL in the germline V gene. V was clipped by 0 bases and J by 0 bases, with 21 bases between them.

This clone was seen only once. The chain links TRBV3-1 (or the pseudogene TRBV3-2) to TRBJ1-1, with 7 bases identical to TRBD1. CDR1 is LGHDT, CDR2 YNNKEL, per germline (reference sequence). The junction had 5 bases not matched to a gene; V was cut back by 5 bases and J by 11 bases. The CDR3 runs 11 residues. The CDR3 region has the DNA TGTGCCAGCAGCTCGACAGGGACGGCTTTCTTT. It codes for CASSSTGTAFF.

J is TRBJ2-1 and V is TRBV18; D not resolved. V shed 2 bases and J shed 5 bases, with 13 bases lying between them. Germline loops: CDR1 KGHSH, CDR2 LQKENI. The CDR3 runs 15 residues. In nucleotides, the CDR3 is TGTGCCAGCTCACCAGTACAGTTCCAAAACAATGAGCAGTTCTTC. It is translated as CASSPVQFQNNEQFF.

The V gene is TRBV7-9, the J gene TRBJ1-4; 11 nucleotides agree with TRBD1. Germline CDR1 SEHNR, CDR2 FQNEAQ (reference sequence). J gave up 4 bases and V 4 bases, and 14 bases lay outside the gene matches. This CDR3 comprises 19 residues. The CDR3 sequence is CASSSRQGQGESGNEKLFF. The CDR3, as DNA: TGTGCCAGCAGCTCACGGCAGGGACAGGGGGAATCGGGTAATGAAAAACTGTTTTTT.

This clone was counted a single time. V and J are TRBV5-6 and TRBJ1-5; D possibly corresponds to TRBD1 (6 bases). CDR3 length: 16 residues. The V end was cut by 1 base, the J end by 0 bases, with 11 bases between. CDR1 and CDR2 from the germline V gene are SGHDT and YYEEEE. CDR3: CASSLWAGASNQPQHF. CDR3 nucleotides: TGTGCCAGCAGCTTGTGGGCGGGGGCTAGCAATCAGCCCCAGCATTTT.

The genes are TRBV5-1 and TRBJ1-6, with TRBD1 identical over 9 bases. The CDR3 has 14 amino acids. J lost 6 bases, V lost 4 bases, and 2 bases had no gene match. Per germline, CDR1 SGHRS and CDR2 YFSETQ. This chain's CDR3 is CASSQTGGNSPLHF. CDR3 bases: TGCGCCAGCAGCCAGACAGGGGGTAATTCACCCCTCCACTTT.

This chain connects TRBV28 to TRBJ1-4; tentatively, D is TRBD1 (6 bases). The CDR3 totals 13 residues. Between the trimmed V and J ends, which lost 8 bases and 8 bases, there was a span of 15 bases. The V gene's germline CDR1 is MDHEN and CDR2 SYDVKM. CDR3 amino acids: CASDGGPKEKLFF. The CDR3 DNA follows: TGTGCCAGCGACGGGGGGCCGAAGGAAAAACTGTTTTTT.

This chain joins TRBV7-2 and TRBJ1-4; TRBD1 aligns across 9 bases. CDR1 is SGHTA and CDR2 is FQGNSA in the germline V gene. The CDR3 is 16 residues long. The J segment lost 5 bases and the V segment lost 4 bases, leaving 8 bases of the junction unmatched. The CDR3 protein is CASSSQSGTGNEKLFF. The CDR3 DNA reads TGTGCCAGCAGCTCCCAAAGTGGGACAGGGAATGAAAAACTGTTTTTT.